Listed below are T cell receptor beta chains from one sample, sequenced in a study of blood T cell repertoires in COVID-19. The table came from immunoSEQ multiplex PCR; TCRdb's copy has only in-frame clones and leaves some out. The table lists about 200,000 clones, about 86% of them singletons. Sequencing input: PBMCs or T cells enriched from blood (not recorded which). These TCRs come from a woman in her thirties or forties with acute COVID-19. CDR3s include the opening cysteine and the closing phenylalanine or tryptophan.

TRBV6-5,TRBJ2-7,CASTPGRGSSEQYF
TRBV7-9,TRBJ2-5,CASTRGGQETQYF
TRBV4-2,TRBJ1-5,CASSQESGSGNQPQHF
TRBV28,TRBJ2-7,CASGNRYSYEQYF
TRBV11-2,TRBJ2-2,CASSAVGGRSAGELFF
TRBV11-2,TRBJ1-1,CASSLEPTGRTEAFF
TRBV27,TRBJ2-3,CASQTSGRTDTQYF
TRBV6-5,TRBJ2-7,CASRTHAQGTYEQYF
TRBV6-2/TRBV6-3,TRBJ2-1,CASSRTSKNEQFF
TRBV5-1,TRBJ2-4,CASSPTRTGEAKNIQYF
TRBV7-8,TRBJ2-2,CASSSELAGVSGELFF
TRBV4-3,TRBJ2-3,CASSQEIVVLTDTQYF
TRBV27,TRBJ2-3,CASSLWDRGTDTQYF
TRBV3-1/TRBV3-2,TRBJ2-3,CASSQDKGNRTSGGNSTDTQYF
TRBV25-1,TRBJ2-1,CASSRAQGTSPSTVEVF
TRBV4-2,TRBJ2-7,CASSQVGQRPYEQYF
TRBV6-5,TRBJ2-7,CASSRGTVAYEQYF
TRBV7-9,TRBJ2-7,CASSFGQGHYEQYF
TRBV20-1,TRBJ2-3,CSASPSSGRADTQYF
TRBV27,TRBJ1-5,CASRTGGDQPQHF
TRBV7-3,TRBJ2-1,CASSLTGGSGLNEQFF
TRBV7-9,TRBJ2-1,CASSGTSGTYNEQFF
TRBV29-1,TRBJ1-2,CSVSTGQGFNYGYTF
TRBV9,TRBJ2-7,CASSVGSSGHTYEQYF
TRBV28,TRBJ1-1,CASNPPGGTEAFF
TRBV18,TRBJ2-5,CASSAGTVAENQETQYF
TRBV5-5,TRBJ2-7,CASSWGREVAYEQYF
TRBV11-2,TRBJ2-1,CASSLVAGGYNEQFF
TRBV3-1/TRBV3-2,TRBJ1-2,CASSQGLRQGTGYTF
TRBV28,TRBJ2-7,CASSLFPTGTRGYEQYF
TRBV10-3,TRBJ2-2,CATLNGWTGELFF
TRBV7-2,TRBJ2-7,CASSFPGREHEQYF
TRBV28,TRBJ1-2,CASSLISREGYTF
TRBV19,TRBJ2-6,CASRVGSGANVLTF
TRBV28,TRBJ1-5,CASRPSDRGERQPQHF
TRBV2,TRBJ2-7,CASSVGGLAGVFTYEQYF
TRBV28,TRBJ2-3,CASTLSGLAVFAYF
TRBV19,TRBJ2-2,CASSQLAGSTGELFF
TRBV29-1,TRBJ2-7,CSVGVEGAGEQYF
TRBV10-3,TRBJ2-3,CAIRVDRGTDTQYF
TRBV27,TRBJ1-2,CASSLQANYGYTF
TRBV28,TRBJ1-2,CASSSGDRGRGYTF
TRBV6-5,TRBJ1-2,CASSSRDRGYGYTF
TRBV3-1/TRBV3-2,TRBJ2-1,CASSARTSGGGVEQFF
TRBV6-6,TRBJ2-2,CASSYSGGGNTGELFF
TRBV4-1,TRBJ1-3,CASSPAHTTGNTIYF
TRBV19,TRBJ2-7,CASSIRDEQYF
TRBV2,TRBJ2-7,CASSARTSWYEQYF
TRBV5-6,TRBJ2-7,CASSLLEASYEQYF
TRBV4-2,TRBJ2-1,CASSQDLGLHNEQFF
TRBV10-1,TRBJ2-5,CASSGGDFPETQYF
TRBV6-2/TRBV6-3,TRBJ2-1,CASSYTKGLAAIVTRYNEQFF
TRBV19,TRBJ2-7,CASSHSGSSYEQYF
TRBV18,TRBJ1-1,CASSPREGNTEAFF